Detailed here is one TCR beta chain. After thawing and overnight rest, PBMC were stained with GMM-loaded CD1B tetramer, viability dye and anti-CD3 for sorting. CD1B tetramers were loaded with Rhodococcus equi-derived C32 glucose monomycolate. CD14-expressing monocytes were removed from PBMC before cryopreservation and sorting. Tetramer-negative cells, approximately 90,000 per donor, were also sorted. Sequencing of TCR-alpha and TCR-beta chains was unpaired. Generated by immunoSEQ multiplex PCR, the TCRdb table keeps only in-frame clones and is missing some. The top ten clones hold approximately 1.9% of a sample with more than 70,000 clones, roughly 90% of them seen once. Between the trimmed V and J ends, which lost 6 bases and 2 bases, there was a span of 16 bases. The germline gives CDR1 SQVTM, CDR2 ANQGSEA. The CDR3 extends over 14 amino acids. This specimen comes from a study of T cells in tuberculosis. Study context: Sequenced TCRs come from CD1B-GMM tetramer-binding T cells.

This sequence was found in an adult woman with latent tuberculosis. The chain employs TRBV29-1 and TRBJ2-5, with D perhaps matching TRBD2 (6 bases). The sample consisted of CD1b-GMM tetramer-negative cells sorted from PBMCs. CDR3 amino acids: CSVTSRDPQETQYF. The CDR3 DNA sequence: TGCAGCGTAACTAGCAGGGACCCTCAAGAGACCCAGTACTTC.